Below, 22 T cell receptor beta chains from the same sample are listed, as sequenced in a study of T cells after posttransplantation cyclophosphamide. Produced via immunoSEQ multiplex PCR; TCRdb's table is partial and in-frame only. The sample offers around 10,000 clones and no singletons, the top ten holding 26%. Treatment was busulfan-fludarabine conditioning, a marrow graft, and cyclophosphamide on days +3 and +4. This specimen was PBMCs, taken after allogeneic stem cell transplant with posttransplant cyclophosphamide. The receptors were sampled from a female patient in her forties who received an allogeneic stem cell transplant from a related donor, was CMV-positive, and had no GVHD. Some of these T cells may belong to the graft donor.

This clone has a count of ten or more. The chain combines TRBV6-5 with TRBJ1-1; D may be TRBD1 (6 bases). Germline lookup yields CDR1 MNHEY and CDR2 SVGAGI. The ends were cut back, 0 bases at V and 4 bases at J, with 15 bases in the middle. This CDR3 spans 16 amino acids. CDR3 nucleotides: TGTGCCAGCAGTTACTCTTCCAGGGGAGTTACCACTGAAGCTTTCTTT. Translation: CASSYSSRGVTTEAFF.

The rearrangement joins TRBV6-1 to TRBJ2-2, with TRBD2 matching 13 bases. The CDR3 runs 16 residues. CDR1 is MNHNS, CDR2 SASEGT, per germline. V lost 4 bases and J lost 7; bases outside the gene matches: 6. This CDR3 is CASSATSGGAIGELFF. CDR3 DNA sequence: TGTGCCAGCAGTGCAACTAGCGGGGGGGCCATCGGGGAGCTGTTTTTT.

This chain links TRBV7-7 with TRBJ2-3; weak D call: TRBD1 (6 bases). Germline V gene sequence: CDR1 SSHAT, CDR2 FNYEAQ (reference sequence). The V end lost 5 bases, the J end lost 0 bases, and 15 bases lay between the germline ends. The CDR3 has 16 amino acids. The chain's CDR3 is CASSLQTGFSTDTQYF. The CDR3 DNA is TGTGCCAGCAGCCTCCAAACAGGGTTTAGCACAGATACGCAGTATTTT. The full variable domain, with the rest looked up from reference TRBV7-7 and TRBJ2-3, is GAGVSQSPRYKVTKRGQDVTLRCDPISSHATLYWYQQALGQGPEFLTYFNYEAQPDKSGLPSDRFSAERPEGSISTLTIQRTEQRDSAMYRCASSLQTGFSTDTQYFGPGTRLTVL.

In its sample, this clone was seen a few times. The chain links TRBV15 to TRBJ1-5; D is possibly TRBD1 (6 bases). Trimming removed 0 bases at V and 8 bases at J, with 20 bases between. The CDR3 extends over 17 amino acids. Germline-derived CDR1 and CDR2 are LNHNV and YYDKDF (reference sequence). CDR3: CATSRELAGTAGEPQHF. The DNA of the CDR3 is TGTGCCACCAGCAGAGAGCTAGCCGGGACCGCAGGGGAGCCCCAGCATTTT.

This clone was counted many times. The V gene is TRBV12-3 or TRBV12-4, the J gene TRBJ2-5, with TRBD1 matching 7 bases. With 6 bases clipped from V and 1 base from J, the junction kept 5 bases outside the gene matches. The CDR3 has 14 residues. The CDR3 loop reads CASRERDSQETQYF. The CDR3 coding sequence is TGTGCCAGCAGGGAACGGGACAGCCAAGAGACCCAGTACTTC.

This clone was seen repeatedly, ten times or more. This sequence joins TRBV5-1 and TRBJ2-3; TRBD2 aligns across 15 bases. V gave up 0 bases and J gave up 2 bases; unmatched junction bases: 7. From germline, CDR1 is SGHRS and CDR2 YFSETQ. The CDR3 has 19 residues. CDR3 protein: CASSLEGLAGGTITDTQYF. The CDR3 nucleotides are TGCGCCAGCAGCTTGGAAGGACTAGCGGGGGGGACTATCACAGATACGCAGTATTTT.

This clone occurred many times. The V call is TRBV13, the J call TRBJ1-1; 8 bases match TRBD1. Germline loops: CDR1 PRHDT, CDR2 FYEKMQ (reference sequence). V was clipped by 5 bases and J by 4 bases; unmatched bases: 6. The CDR3 has 14 residues. The DNA for the CDR3 is TGTGCCAGCAGCGGTGAACAGGGGGGCACTGAAGCTTTCTTT. As protein: CASSGEQGGTEAFF.

This clone has at least ten counts. The rearrangement joins TRBV27 to TRBJ2-1; D is possibly TRBD2 (7 bases). The V gene lost 0 bases and the J gene lost 7 bases, with 13 bases spanning the gap. Germline V lookup: CDR1 MNHEY, CDR2 SMNVEV (reference sequence). The CDR3 is 15 residues long. CDR3 region: CASSLSLGGPNEQFF. Here the CDR3 DNA reads TGTGCCAGCAGTTTATCGCTGGGGGGGCCAAATGAGCAGTTCTTC.

This clone was counted ten times or more. The chain couples TRBV10-2 to TRBJ2-1; possible D gene TRBD2, 6 bases. Germline CDR1 WSHSY, CDR2 SAAADI. This CDR3 has 15 residues. V lost 4 bases and J lost 6, with 16 bases in between. CDR3 nucleotides: TGCGCCAGCAGTGTTGGAGGGTTCAATCTCAATGAGCAGTTCTTC. Encoded protein: CASSVGGFNLNEQFF.

This clone has ten or more counts. V gene TRBV12-3 or TRBV12-4 combines with J gene TRBJ2-1; 9 bases map to TRBD2. Trimming took 0 bases from V and 7 from J; bases not matched to a gene: 10. This CDR3 spans 17 amino acids. The CDR3 loop is CASSLALTAGGWNEQFF. The CDR3 nucleotides are TGTGCCAGCAGTTTAGCGCTAACGGCGGGGGGGTGGAATGAGCAGTTCTTC.

This clone is hyperexpanded in the sample. The chain joins TRBV19 to TRBJ1-1; D is possibly TRBD1 (5 bases). Trimming cost V 7 bases and J 2 bases, with 14 bases left between them. CDR1 LNHDA and CDR2 SQIVND come from the germline V gene (reference sequence). The CDR3 is 14 amino acids. The CDR3 region is CASTDPGLNTEAFF. In DNA form, the CDR3 reads TGTGCCAGTACTGACCCGGGACTAAACACTGAAGCTTTCTTT.

This clone was found many times. The chain carries TRBV4-2 and TRBJ2-7; 7 nucleotides line up with TRBD2. Trimming at V came to 1 base and at J to 2 bases, leaving 5 bases not matched to a gene. The CDR3 extends over 15 amino acids. Per the germline V gene, CDR1 is LGHNA and CDR2 is YNFKEQ. The CDR3 reads CASSQGGGGAYEQYF. DNA of the CDR3: TGTGCCAGCAGCCAAGGAGGCGGGGGAGCCTACGAGCAGTACTTC.

This clone was seen repeatedly, ten times or more. V usage is TRBV19 and J usage is TRBJ2-1; possibly TRBD1 for D (7 bases). With 2 bases removed from V and 0 bases from J, the gap between germline ends came to 23 bases. This CDR3 has 20 residues. Germline V gives CDR1 LNHDA, CDR2 SQIVND (reference sequence). As DNA, the CDR3 is TGTGCCAGTAGTATATCCCCGGGGCGGGACAGTGGAGACTCCTACAATGAGCAGTTCTTC. This sequence encodes CASSISPGRDSGDSYNEQFF.

This clone was seen repeatedly, ten times or more. The genes are TRBV5-1 and TRBJ2-1; 10 bases agree with TRBD1. CDR1 SGHRS and CDR2 YFSETQ come from the germline V gene. The CDR3 has 15 residues. The V segment lost 1 base and the J segment 3 bases; nucleotides outside the gene matches: 1. The CDR3 loop is CASSLWDRGYNEQFF. In nucleotides, the CDR3 is TGCGCCAGCAGCTTGTGGGACAGGGGCTACAATGAGCAGTTCTTC.

This clone was seen at least ten times. The chain recombines TRBV7-3 with TRBJ2-7; D not certain. The V end was cut by 5 bases, the J end by 4 bases, with 6 bases between. The CDR3 has 11 residues. CDR1 and CDR2 from the germline V gene are SGHTA and FQGTGA. The CDR3 bases are TGTGCCAGCAGCCCCCAATACGAGCAGTACTTC. Its translation: CASSPQYEQYF.

This clone is medium-sized (0.01 to 0.1%) within its sample. The chain carries TRBV4-1 and TRBJ2-7, with a possible D match to TRBD1 (5 bases). Per the germline V gene, CDR1 is MGHRA and CDR2 is YSYEKL. The V gene lost 0 bases and the J gene lost 9 bases, with 12 bases spanning the gap. The length of the CDR3 is 13 residues. CDR3 DNA sequence: TGCGCCAGCAGCCAAGACCCAGGGTTGCGGCAGTACTTC. This gives the protein CASSQDPGLRQYF.

V and J are TRBV11-3 and TRBJ2-3; 12 bases align to TRBD2. The CDR3 sequence is 15 residues long. Germline V CDR1 and CDR2: SGHNT, YENEEA. Unmatched junction bases numbered 12, after V lost 6 bases and J lost 11 bases. As DNA, the CDR3 is TGTGCCAGCAGGACCGGGCCTAGCGGGGGGGCGGGGCAGTATTTT. Protein: CASRTGPSGGAGQYF.

This clone showed up many times. The gene calls are TRBV6-5 and TRBJ2-7, with 8 bases that match TRBD2. The ends lost 4 bases at V and 6 bases at J; junction bases unmatched: 5. The CDR3 runs to 13 residues. CDR1 MNHEY and CDR2 SVGAGI come from the germline V gene. CDR3 in amino acids: CASSSGLAFEQYF. The DNA for the CDR3 is TGTGCCAGCAGTTCCGGACTAGCATTCGAGCAGTACTTC.

This clone occurred many times. The CDR3 is CASSLGQGAYEQYF. The CDR3 nucleotides are TGTGCCAGCAGCTTGGGACAGGGGGCTTACGAGCAGTACTTC. The V gene is TRBV9, the J gene TRBJ2-7, with 12 bases matching TRBD1. With 4 bases clipped from V and 4 bases from J, the junction kept 3 bases outside the gene matches. Germline V gives CDR1 SGDLS, CDR2 YYNGEE. The CDR3 covers 14 residues.

This clone has ten or more counts. V gene TRBV5-1 combines with J gene TRBJ2-1; TRBD2 matches at 10 bases. The CDR3 contains 16 residues. Germline lookup yields CDR1 SGHRS and CDR2 YFSETQ. Trimming at V came to 4 bases and at J to 5 bases, leaving 9 bases not matched to a gene. CDR3 sequence (DNA): TGCGCCAGCAGCCTCAATCTAGCGGGGGCAAACAATGAGCAGTTCTTC. It is translated as CASSLNLAGANNEQFF.

This clone was seen many times. The chain joins TRBV28 to TRBJ2-5; the match to TRBD1 covers 7 bases. J lost 9 bases, V lost 3 bases, and 1 base had no gene match. In germline, CDR1 is MDHEN, CDR2 SYDVKM. This CDR3 region has 11 residues. The CDR3 protein is CASSFTGAQYF. The CDR3 coding sequence is TGTGCCAGCAGTTTTACAGGGGCCCAGTACTTC.

The sample holds many counts of this clone. The chain employs TRBV7-2 and TRBJ2-3; TRBD2 agrees at 8 bases. V lost 5 bases to trimming and J lost 1 base; unmatched junction nucleotides: 17. Germline values: CDR1 SGHTA, CDR2 FQGNSA. CDR3 size: 19 residues. Here the CDR3 DNA reads TGTGCCAGCAGCAGCGGGACTAGTTTCGGTTTCGGTGGCACAGATACGCAGTATTTT. Its translation is CASSSGTSFGFGGTDTQYF.